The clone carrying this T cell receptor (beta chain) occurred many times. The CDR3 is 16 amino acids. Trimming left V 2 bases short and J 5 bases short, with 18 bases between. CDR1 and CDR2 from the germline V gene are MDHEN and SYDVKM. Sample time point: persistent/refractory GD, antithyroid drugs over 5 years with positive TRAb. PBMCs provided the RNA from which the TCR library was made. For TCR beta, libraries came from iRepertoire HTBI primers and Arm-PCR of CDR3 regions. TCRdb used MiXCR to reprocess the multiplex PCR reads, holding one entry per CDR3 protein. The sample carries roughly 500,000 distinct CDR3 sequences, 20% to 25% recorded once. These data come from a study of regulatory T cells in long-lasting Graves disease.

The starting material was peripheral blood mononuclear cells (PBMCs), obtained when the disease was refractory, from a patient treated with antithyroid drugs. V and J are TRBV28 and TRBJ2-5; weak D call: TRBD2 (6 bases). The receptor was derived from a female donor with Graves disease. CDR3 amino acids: CASSLGGSVAAETQYF. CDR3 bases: TGTGCCAGCAGTTTAGGAGGGTCAGTCGCTGCGGAGACCCAGTACTTC.